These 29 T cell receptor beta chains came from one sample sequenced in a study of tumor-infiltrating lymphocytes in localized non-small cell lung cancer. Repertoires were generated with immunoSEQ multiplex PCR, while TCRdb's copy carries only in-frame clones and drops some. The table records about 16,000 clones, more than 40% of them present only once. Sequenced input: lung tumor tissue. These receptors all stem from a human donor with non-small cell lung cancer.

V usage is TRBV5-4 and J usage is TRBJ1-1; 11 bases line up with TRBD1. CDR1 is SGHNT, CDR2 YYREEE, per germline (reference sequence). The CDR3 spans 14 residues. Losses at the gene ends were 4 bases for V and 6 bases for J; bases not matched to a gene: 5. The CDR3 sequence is CASSLWGQGAEAFF. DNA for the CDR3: TGTGCCAGCAGCCTGTGGGGACAGGGGGCTGAAGCTTTCTTT.

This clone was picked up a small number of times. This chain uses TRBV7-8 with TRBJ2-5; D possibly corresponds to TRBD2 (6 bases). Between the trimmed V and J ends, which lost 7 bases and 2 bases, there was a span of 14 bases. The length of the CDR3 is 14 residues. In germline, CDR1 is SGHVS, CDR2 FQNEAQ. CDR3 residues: CASTPRRGQETQYF. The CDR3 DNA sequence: TGTGCCAGCACCCCCCGGCGGGGACAAGAGACCCAGTACTTC.

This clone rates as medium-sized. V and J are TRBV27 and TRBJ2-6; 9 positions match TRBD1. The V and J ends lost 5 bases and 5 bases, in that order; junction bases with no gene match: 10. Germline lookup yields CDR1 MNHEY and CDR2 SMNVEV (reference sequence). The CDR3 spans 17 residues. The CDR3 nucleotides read TGTGCCAGCAGTCCAGGGACAGGGTATACGCGGGCCAACGTCCTGACTTTC. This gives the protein CASSPGTGYTRANVLTF.

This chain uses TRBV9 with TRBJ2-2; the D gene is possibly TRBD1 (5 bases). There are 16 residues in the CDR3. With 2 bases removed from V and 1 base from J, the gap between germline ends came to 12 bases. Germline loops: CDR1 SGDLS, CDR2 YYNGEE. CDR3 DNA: TGTGCCAGCAGCGTCAGACAGCCCAGGAACACCGGGGAGCTGTTTTTT. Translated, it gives CASSVRQPRNTGELFF. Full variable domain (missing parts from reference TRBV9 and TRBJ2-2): DSGVTQTPKHLITATGQRVTLRCSPRSGDLSVYWYQQSLDQGLQFLIQYYNGEERAKGNILERFSAQQFPDLHSELNLSSLELGDSALYFCASSVRQPRNTGELFFGEGSRLTVL.

Written as DNA, the CDR3 is TGTGCCAGCAGTGACTCGACAGGGGCAGATACGCAGTATTTT. Amino acids: CASSDSTGADTQYF. V is TRBV6-4 and J is TRBJ2-3; 8 bases align to TRBD1. Germline V gives CDR1 MRHNA, CDR2 SNTAGT. V gave up 0 bases and J gave up 4 bases; unmatched junction bases: 0. The CDR3 spans 14 residues.

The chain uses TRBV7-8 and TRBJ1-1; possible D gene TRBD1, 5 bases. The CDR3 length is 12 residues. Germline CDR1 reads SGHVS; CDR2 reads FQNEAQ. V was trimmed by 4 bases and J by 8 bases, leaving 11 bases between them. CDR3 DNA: TGTGCCAGCAGCTCCCGACAGATAGAAGCTTTCTTT. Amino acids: CASSSRQIEAFF.

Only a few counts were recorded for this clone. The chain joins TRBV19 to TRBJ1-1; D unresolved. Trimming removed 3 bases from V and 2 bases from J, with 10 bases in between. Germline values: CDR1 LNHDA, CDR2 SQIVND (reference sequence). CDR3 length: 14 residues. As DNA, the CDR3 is TGTGCCAGTAGTATGAGCTACCTAAACACTGAAGCTTTCTTT. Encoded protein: CASSMSYLNTEAFF.

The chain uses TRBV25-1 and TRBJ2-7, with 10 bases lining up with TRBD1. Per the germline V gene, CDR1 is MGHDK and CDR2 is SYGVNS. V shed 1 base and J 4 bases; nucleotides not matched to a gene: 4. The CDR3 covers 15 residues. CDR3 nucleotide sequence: TGTGCCAGCAGTGAATCGACAGGGGGCTTTTACGAGCAGTACTTC. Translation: CASSESTGGFYEQYF.

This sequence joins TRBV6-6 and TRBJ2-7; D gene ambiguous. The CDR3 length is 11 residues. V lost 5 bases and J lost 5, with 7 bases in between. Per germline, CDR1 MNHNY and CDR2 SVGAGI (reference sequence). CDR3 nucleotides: TGTGCCAGCAGTCACGGCCACGAGCAGTACTTC. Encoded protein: CASSHGHEQYF.

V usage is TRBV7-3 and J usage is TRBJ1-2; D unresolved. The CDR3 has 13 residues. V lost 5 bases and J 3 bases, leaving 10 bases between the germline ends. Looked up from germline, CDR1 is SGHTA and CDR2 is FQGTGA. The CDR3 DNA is TGTGCCAGCAGCCGGGGTACGGACTATGGCTACACCTTC. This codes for CASSRGTDYGYTF.

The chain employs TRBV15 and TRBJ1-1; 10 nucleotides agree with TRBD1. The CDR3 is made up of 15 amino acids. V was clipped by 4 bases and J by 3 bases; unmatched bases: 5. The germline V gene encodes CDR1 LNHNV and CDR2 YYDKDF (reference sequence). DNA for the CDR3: TGTGCCACCAGCACGGGACAGGGGTCATACACTGAAGCTTTCTTT. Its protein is CATSTGQGSYTEAFF.

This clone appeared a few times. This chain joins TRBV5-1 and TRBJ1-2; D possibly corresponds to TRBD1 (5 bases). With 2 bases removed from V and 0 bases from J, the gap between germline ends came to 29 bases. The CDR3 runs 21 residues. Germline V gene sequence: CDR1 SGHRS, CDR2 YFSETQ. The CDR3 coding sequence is TGCGCCAGCAGCTTTGGTTCTCAGGGAACACTTTTCCGGGGAGCTAACTATGGCTACACCTTC. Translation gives CASSFGSQGTLFRGANYGYTF.

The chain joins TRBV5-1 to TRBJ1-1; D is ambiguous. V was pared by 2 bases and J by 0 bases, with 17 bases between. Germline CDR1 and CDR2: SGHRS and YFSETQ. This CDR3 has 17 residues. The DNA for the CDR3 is TGCGCCAGCAGCTTTCAAACTGACGGGATCTTGAACACTGAAGCTTTCTTT. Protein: CASSFQTDGILNTEAFF. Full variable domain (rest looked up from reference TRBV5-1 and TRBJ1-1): KAGVTQTPRYLIKTRGQQVTLSCSPISGHRSVSWYQQTPGQGLQFLFEYFSETQRNKGNFPGRFSGRQFSNSRSEMNVSTLELGDSALYLCASSFQTDGILNTEAFFGQGTRLTVV.

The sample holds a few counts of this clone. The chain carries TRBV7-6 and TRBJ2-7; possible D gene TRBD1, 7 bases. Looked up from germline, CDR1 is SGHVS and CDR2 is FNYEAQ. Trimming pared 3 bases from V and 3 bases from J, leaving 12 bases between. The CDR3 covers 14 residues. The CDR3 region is CASSLSQGGYEQYF. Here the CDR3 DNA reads TGTGCCAGCAGCTTGTCTCAGGGGGGCTACGAGCAGTACTTC.

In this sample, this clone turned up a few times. The CDR3 loop is CASSQGGGYTF. Written as DNA, the CDR3 is TGTGCCAGCAGTCAAGGCGGTGGCTACACCTTC. The chain couples TRBV6-1 to TRBJ1-2, with D hard to call. The germline gives CDR1 MNHNS, CDR2 SASEGT. V was trimmed by 5 bases and J by 7 bases, leaving 8 bases between them. This CDR3 comprises 11 residues.

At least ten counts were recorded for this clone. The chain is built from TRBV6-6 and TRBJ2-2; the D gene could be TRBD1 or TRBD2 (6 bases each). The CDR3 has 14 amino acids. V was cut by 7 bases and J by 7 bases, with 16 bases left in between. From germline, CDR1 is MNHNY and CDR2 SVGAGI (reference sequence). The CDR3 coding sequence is TGTGCCAGCATGGGGGGCCTATGGGGCGGGGAGCTGTTTTTT. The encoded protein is CASMGGLWGGELFF.

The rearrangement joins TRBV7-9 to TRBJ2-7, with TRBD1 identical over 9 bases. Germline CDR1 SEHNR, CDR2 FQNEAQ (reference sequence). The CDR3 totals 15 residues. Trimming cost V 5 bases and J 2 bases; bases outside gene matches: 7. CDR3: CASSPGGDRAYEQYF. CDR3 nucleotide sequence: TGTGCCAGCAGCCCAGGCGGGGACAGGGCCTACGAGCAGTACTTC.

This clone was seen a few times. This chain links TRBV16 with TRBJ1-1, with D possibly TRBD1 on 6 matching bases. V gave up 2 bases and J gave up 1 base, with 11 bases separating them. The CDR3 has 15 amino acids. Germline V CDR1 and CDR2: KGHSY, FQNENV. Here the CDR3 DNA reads TGTGCCAGCAGCCAAGGCCGGACAGCGAACACTGAAGCTTTCTTT. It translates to CASSQGRTANTEAFF. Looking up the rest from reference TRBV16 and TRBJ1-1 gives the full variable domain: GEEVAQTPKHLVRGEGQKAKLYCAPIKGHSYVFWYQQVLKNEFKFLISFQNENVFDETGMPKERFSAKCLPNSPCSLEIQATKLEDSAVYFCASSQGRTANTEAFFGQGTRLTVV.

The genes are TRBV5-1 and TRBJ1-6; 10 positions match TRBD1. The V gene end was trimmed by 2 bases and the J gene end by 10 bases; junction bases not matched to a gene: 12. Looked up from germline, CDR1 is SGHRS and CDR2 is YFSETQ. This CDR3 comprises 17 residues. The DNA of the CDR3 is TGCGCCAGCAGCTTTTCCGGGACAGGGGTTCGGCACTCACCCCTCCACTTT. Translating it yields CASSFSGTGVRHSPLHF.

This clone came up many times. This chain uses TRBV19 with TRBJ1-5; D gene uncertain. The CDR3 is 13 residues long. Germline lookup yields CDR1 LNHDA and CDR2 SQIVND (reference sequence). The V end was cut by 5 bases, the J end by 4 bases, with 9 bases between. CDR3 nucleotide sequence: TGTGCCAGTAGTGGAGACCGGAATCAGCCCCAGCATTTT. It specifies CASSGDRNQPQHF.

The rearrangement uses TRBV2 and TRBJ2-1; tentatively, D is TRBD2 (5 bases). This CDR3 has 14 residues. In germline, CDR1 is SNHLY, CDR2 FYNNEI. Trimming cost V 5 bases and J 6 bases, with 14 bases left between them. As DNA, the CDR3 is TGTGCCAGCAGTCCTGGCGAGGGCAGCAATGAGCAGTTCTTC. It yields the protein CASSPGEGSNEQFF.

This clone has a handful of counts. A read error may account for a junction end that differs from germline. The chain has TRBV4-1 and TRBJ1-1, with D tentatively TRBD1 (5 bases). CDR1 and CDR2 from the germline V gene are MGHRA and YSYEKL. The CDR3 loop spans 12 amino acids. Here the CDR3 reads CASSQMGTGAFF. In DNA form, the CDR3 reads TGTGCCAGCAGCCAGATGGGGACTGGGGCTTTCTTT.

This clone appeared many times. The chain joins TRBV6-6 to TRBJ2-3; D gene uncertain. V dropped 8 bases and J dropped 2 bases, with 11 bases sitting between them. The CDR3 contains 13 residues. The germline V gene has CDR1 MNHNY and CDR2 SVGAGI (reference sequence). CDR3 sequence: CASQNPFTDTQYF. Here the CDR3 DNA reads TGTGCCAGCCAAAACCCCTTCACAGATACGCAGTATTTT.

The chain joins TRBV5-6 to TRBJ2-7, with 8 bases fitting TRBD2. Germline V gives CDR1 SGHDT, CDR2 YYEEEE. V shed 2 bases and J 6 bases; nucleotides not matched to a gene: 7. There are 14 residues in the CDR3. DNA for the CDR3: TGTGCCAGCAGCTTTAGCGGGGCCCGGTCCGAGCAGTACTTC. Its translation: CASSFSGARSEQYF. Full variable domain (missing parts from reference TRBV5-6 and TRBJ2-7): DAGVTQSPTHLIKTRGQQVTLRCSPKSGHDTVSWYQQALGQGPQFIFQYYEEEERQRGNFPDRFSGHQFPNYSSELNVNALLLGDSALYLCASSFSGARSEQYFGPGTRLTVT.

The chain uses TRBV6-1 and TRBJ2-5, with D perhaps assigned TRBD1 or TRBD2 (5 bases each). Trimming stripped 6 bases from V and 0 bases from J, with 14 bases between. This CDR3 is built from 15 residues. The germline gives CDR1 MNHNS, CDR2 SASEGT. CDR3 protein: CASSPGLADQETQYF. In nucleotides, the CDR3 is TGTGCCAGCAGCCCGGGGCTGGCCGACCAAGAGACCCAGTACTTC.

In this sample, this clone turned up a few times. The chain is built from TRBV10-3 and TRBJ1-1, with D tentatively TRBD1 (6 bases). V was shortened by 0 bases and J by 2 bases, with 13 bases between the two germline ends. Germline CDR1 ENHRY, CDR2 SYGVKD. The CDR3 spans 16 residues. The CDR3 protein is CAISESAGAYNTEAFF. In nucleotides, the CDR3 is TGTGCCATCAGTGAGTCTGCAGGGGCCTATAACACTGAAGCTTTCTTT.

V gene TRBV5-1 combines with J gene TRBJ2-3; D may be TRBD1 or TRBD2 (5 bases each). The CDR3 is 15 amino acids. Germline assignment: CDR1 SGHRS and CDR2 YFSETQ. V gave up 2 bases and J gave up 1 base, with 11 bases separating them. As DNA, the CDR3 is TGCGCCAGCAGCTTATACGGGACCGGCACAGATACGCAGTATTTT. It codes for CASSLYGTGTDTQYF.

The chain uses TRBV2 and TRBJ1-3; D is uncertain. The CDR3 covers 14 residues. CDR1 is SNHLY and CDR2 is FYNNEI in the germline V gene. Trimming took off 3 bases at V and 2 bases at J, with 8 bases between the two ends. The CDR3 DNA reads TGTGCCAGCAGTGATACTACGACTGGAAACACCATATATTTT. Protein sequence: CASSDTTTGNTIYF.

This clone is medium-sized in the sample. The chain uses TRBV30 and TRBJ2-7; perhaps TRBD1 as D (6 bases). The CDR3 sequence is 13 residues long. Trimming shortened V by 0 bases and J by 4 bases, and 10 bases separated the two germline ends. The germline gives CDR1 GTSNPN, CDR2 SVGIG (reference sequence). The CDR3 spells CAWSVKGGYEQYF. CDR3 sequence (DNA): TGTGCCTGGAGTGTAAAAGGGGGATACGAGCAGTACTTC.